These 26 T cell receptor beta chains came from one sample sequenced in a study of cytomegalovirus exposure and HLA in healthy donors. PCR primers comprised 60 Vbeta and 13 Jbeta primers. Using immunoSEQ multiplex PCR, the repertoire was profiled, and TCRdb retains in-frame clones only, with some absent. The sample lists a few hundred thousand clones, approximately 90% occurring once. Source material: PBMCs. These receptors came from a woman aged 18 to 35 in good health and CMV-seronegative.

The rearrangement links TRBV6-5 to TRBJ1-4; TRBD1 agrees at 9 bases. Germline values: CDR1 MNHEY, CDR2 SVGAGI. Trimming took 2 bases from V and 7 from J; bases not matched to a gene: 2. The CDR3 extends over 14 amino acids. CDR3 DNA sequence: TGTGCCAGCAGTTACGGGGACAGGGCTGAAAAACTGTTTTTT. It is translated as CASSYGDRAEKLFF.

The sample holds a few counts of this clone. This sequence joins TRBV5-4 and TRBJ1-1, with TRBD1 identical over 10 bases. Unmatched junction bases numbered 4, after V lost 3 bases and J lost 5 bases. Germline CDR1 reads SGHNT; CDR2 reads YYREEE (reference sequence). CDR3 size: 14 residues. The CDR3 DNA is TGTGCCAGCAGCTCCCCGGGACAGGGGACTGAAGCTTTCTTT. This gives the protein CASSSPGQGTEAFF.

A word on this clone: Different DNA sequences within this sample yield the same CDR3. V usage is TRBV6-6 and J usage is TRBJ1-2; D is undetermined. The germline V gene has CDR1 MNHNY and CDR2 SVGAGI (reference sequence). The CDR3 totals 14 residues. The ends were cut back, 0 bases at V and 6 bases at J, with 11 bases in the middle. DNA of the CDR3: TGTGCCAGCAGTTACTCGGAGGGAGGTAATGGCTACACCTTC. Translation: CASSYSEGGNGYTF.

The chain couples TRBV9 to TRBJ2-7; 9 bases fit TRBD1. Germline CDR1 SGDLS, CDR2 YYNGEE. The CDR3 is 14 residues long. The junction had 5 bases not matched to a gene; V was cut back by 3 bases and J by 4 bases. CDR3: CASSATGGGYEQYF. CDR3 coding DNA: TGTGCCAGCAGCGCCACAGGGGGCGGGTACGAGCAGTACTTC.

The chain carries TRBV6-5 and TRBJ1-5, with a tentative D call TRBD1 (5 bases). Trimming left V 5 bases short and J 8 bases short, with 13 bases between. CDR1 and CDR2 (germline): MNHEY, SVGAGI. The CDR3 spans 13 residues. CDR3 in amino acids: CASSGDLREPQHF. In DNA, the CDR3 is TGTGCCAGCAGTGGGGACTTACGAGAGCCCCAGCATTTT.

Remarks on this clone: At one of its ends the junction is not consistent with the germline gene, which may arise from a read error. The V call is TRBV27, the J call TRBJ2-2, with D uncertain. This CDR3 is 16 amino acids long. In germline, CDR1 is MNHEY, CDR2 SMNVEV (reference sequence). CDR3 bases: TGTGCCAGCAGTCCTTTCCCTACAGTGGCCCCCGGAGAGCTGTTTTTT. Protein: CASSPFPTVAPGELFF.

V is TRBV7-6 and J is TRBJ2-3; D unclear. V lost 1 base and J lost 2, with 7 bases in between. The CDR3 runs to 14 residues. From germline, CDR1 is SGHVS and CDR2 FNYEAQ. CDR3 nucleotide sequence: TGTGCCAGCAGCTTAGACTTTAACACAGATACGCAGTATTTT. The encoded protein is CASSLDFNTDTQYF.

This clone has just a few counts. The chain links TRBV30 to TRBJ1-2, with D tentatively TRBD1 (5 bases). The CDR3 loop spans 13 amino acids. Germline CDR1 GTSNPN, CDR2 SVGIG (reference sequence). The V end was cut by 0 bases, the J end by 3 bases, with 8 bases between. The CDR3 protein is CAWSVWGDYGYTF. The CDR3 coding sequence is TGTGCCTGGAGTGTTTGGGGGGACTATGGCTACACCTTC.

This sequence joins TRBV6-5 and TRBJ1-1, with D unclear. Trimming left V 8 bases short and J 7 bases short, with 14 bases between. The CDR3 spans 12 residues. CDR1 is MNHEY and CDR2 is SVGAGI in the germline V gene. CDR3 sequence reads: CASGSGRVEAFF. The CDR3 nucleotides are TGTGCCAGCGGGTCTGGGAGAGTTGAAGCTTTCTTT.

The gene calls are TRBV7-9 and TRBJ1-4; D perhaps matches TRBD1 (5 bases). Trimming removed 4 bases from V and 5 bases from J, with 20 bases in between. Germline V gives CDR1 SEHNR, CDR2 FQNEAQ (reference sequence). The CDR3 runs to 17 residues. The CDR3 sequence: CASSSRAPQGWNEKLFF. The CDR3 DNA reads as TGTGCCAGCAGCTCTCGAGCCCCCCAGGGTTGGAATGAAAAACTGTTTTTT.

The V call is TRBV6-5, the J call TRBJ1-1, with a possible D match to TRBD1 (6 bases). From germline, CDR1 is MNHEY and CDR2 SVGAGI. The CDR3 is 16 amino acids. Trimming pared 4 bases from V and 5 bases from J, leaving 20 bases between. CDR3: CASSSAWGRGKTEAFF. The CDR3 DNA sequence: TGTGCCAGCAGTTCAGCGTGGGGCAGGGGAAAAACTGAAGCTTTCTTT.

This chain joins TRBV27 and TRBJ2-7; 8 nucleotides align to TRBD1. Trimming cost V 0 bases and J 5 bases; bases outside gene matches: 3. The CDR3 covers 14 residues. Germline-derived CDR1 and CDR2 are MNHEY and SMNVEV (reference sequence). This CDR3 reads CASSLSYRGNEQYF. The DNA for the CDR3 is TGTGCCAGCAGTTTATCATACAGGGGGAACGAGCAGTACTTC.

This chain joins TRBV7-7 and TRBJ2-2; 7 nucleotides line up with TRBD1. The CDR3 extends over 16 amino acids. Germline lookup yields CDR1 SSHAT and CDR2 FNYEAQ (reference sequence). Losses at the gene ends were 4 bases for V and 6 bases for J; bases not matched to a gene: 11. For the CDR3, the DNA is TGTGCCAGCAGCTCTTCCGGGACAGCAGGGGCCGGGGAGCTGTTTTTT. This encodes CASSSSGTAGAGELFF.

This chain joins TRBV6-8 and TRBJ1-5, with D unclear. Germline V gene data show CDR1 as MNHGY and CDR2 as SAAAGT. CDR3 size: 15 residues. Trimming cost V 3 bases and J 6 bases, with 15 bases left between them. For the CDR3, the DNA is TGTGCCAGCAGTTATCCATCGGGGAGCGGTCAGCCCCAGCATTTT. Translated: CASSYPSGSGQPQHF.

This rearrangement joins TRBV29-1 to TRBJ1-2; D is unclear. V lost 1 base and J 2 bases, leaving 14 bases between the germline ends. Germline values: CDR1 SQVTM, CDR2 ANQGSEA. The CDR3 runs 15 residues. The CDR3 region has the DNA TGCAGCGTTGAAGGCCCGCCAACCAGGAACTATGGCTACACCTTC. It yields the protein CSVEGPPTRNYGYTF.

The chain carries TRBV2 and TRBJ2-6; D ambiguous. Trimming took off 7 bases at V and 0 bases at J, with 13 bases between the two ends. The CDR3 consists of 16 residues. Germline V gene lookup returns CDR1 SNHLY and CDR2 FYNNEI. The CDR3 DNA sequence: TGTGCCAGCATGTCCAGATTAAACTCTGGGGCCAACGTCCTGACTTTC. Encoded protein: CASMSRLNSGANVLTF.

V usage is TRBV2 and J usage is TRBJ1-5; TRBD1 might be the D (5 bases). The germline V gene encodes CDR1 SNHLY and CDR2 FYNNEI. This CDR3 spans 14 amino acids. The V and J ends lost 4 bases and 6 bases respectively, with 13 bases between them. This CDR3 reads CASSGQGRSQPQHF. Written as DNA, the CDR3 is TGTGCCAGCAGTGGGCAGGGAAGGAGTCAGCCCCAGCATTTT.

CDR3: CATSGIRGSSYEQYF. DNA for the CDR3: TGTGCCACCAGCGGGATCAGGGGTAGCTCCTACGAGCAGTACTTC. The J gene is TRBJ2-7, the V gene TRBV15, with a weak D call TRBD1 (6 bases). Per the germline V gene, CDR1 is LNHNV and CDR2 is YYDKDF (reference sequence). This CDR3 is 15 amino acids long. Trimming left V 5 bases short and J 0 bases short, with 14 bases between.

The rearrangement uses TRBV9 and TRBJ2-2; D is unclear. The CDR3 loop spans 16 amino acids. V lost 0 bases to trimming and J lost 2 bases, with 11 bases between them. Germline CDR1 is SGDLS and CDR2 is YYNGEE. CDR3 sequence (DNA): TGTGCCAGCAGCGTAGATGGCCAGGCCAACACCGGGGAGCTGTTTTTT. It is translated as CASSVDGQANTGELFF. The variable domain in full, with the rest retrieved from reference TRBV9 and TRBJ2-2, is DSGVTQTPKHLITATGQRVTLRCSPRSGDLSVYWYQQSLDQGLQFLIQYYNGEERAKGNILERFSAQQFPDLHSELNLSSLELGDSALYFCASSVDGQANTGELFFGEGSRLTVL.

The CDR3 loop reads CASSSGGTALYEQYF. The CDR3 bases are TGTGCCAGCAGCTCGGGAGGGACAGCGCTCTACGAGCAGTACTTC. V is TRBV7-8 and J is TRBJ2-7, with TRBD2 as a possible D gene (8 bases). V lost 4 bases, J lost 3 bases, and 16 bases lay in between. This CDR3 contains 15 residues. Germline V gene sequence: CDR1 SGHVS, CDR2 FQNEAQ. Full variable domain (remainder filled in from reference TRBV7-8 and TRBJ2-7): GAGVSQSPRYKVAKRGQDVALRCDPISGHVSLFWYQQALGQGPEFLTYFQNEAQLDKSGLPSDRFFAERPEGSVSTLKIQRTQQEDSAVYLCASSSGGTALYEQYFGPGTRLTVT.

The rearrangement links TRBV19 to TRBJ2-5; possible D gene TRBD2, 5 bases. TRBJ2-7 explains the end of the DNA better; the J call may be wrong. Germline CDR1 LNHDA, CDR2 SQIVND (reference sequence). The CDR3 covers 14 residues. This chain's CDR3 is CASSIGQAGYEQYF. The CDR3 DNA reads TGTGCCAGTAGTATAGGGCAGGCGGGCTACGAGCAGTACTTC.

The J gene is TRBJ2-7, the V gene TRBV18, with TRBD1 identical over 9 bases. This CDR3 is built from 15 residues. Germline trimming cut 3 bases from V and 4 bases from J; bases unmatched to any gene: 7. Germline V lookup: CDR1 KGHSH, CDR2 LQKENI. The CDR3 DNA sequence: TGTGCCAGCTCACCCGCACAGGGGGCTCGGTACGAGCAGTACTTC. Its translation is CASSPAQGARYEQYF. Complete variable domain (other parts from reference TRBV18 and TRBJ2-7): NAGVMQNPRHLVRRRGQEARLRCSPMKGHSHVYWYRQLPEEGLKFMVYLQKENIIDESGMPKERFSAEFPKEGPSILRIQQVVRGDSAAYFCASSPAQGARYEQYFGPGTRLTVT.

The V and J genes are TRBV4-1 and TRBJ1-5; no clear D. The CDR3 runs 14 residues. V gave up 3 bases and J gave up 1 base, with 7 bases separating them. Germline V CDR1 and CDR2: MGHRA, YSYEKL. The CDR3 here is CASSHAASNQPQHF. The CDR3 nucleotides read TGCGCCAGCAGCCACGCGGCAAGCAATCAGCCCCAGCATTTT.

The genes are TRBV11-1 and TRBJ2-1; 7 bases fit TRBD2. J was trimmed by 4 bases and V by 2 bases; bases with no gene match: 8. The CDR3 consists of 16 residues. Germline V gives CDR1 SGHAT, CDR2 FQDESV (reference sequence). The CDR3 DNA sequence: TGTGCCAGCAGCTTAAGTGTGTCTAGCGGTTACAATGAGCAGTTCTTC. Translated, it gives CASSLSVSSGYNEQFF.

The rearrangement joins TRBV27 to TRBJ1-2; D gene unclear. This CDR3 comprises 14 residues. Germline values: CDR1 MNHEY, CDR2 SMNVEV (reference sequence). V lost 1 base and J 1 base, leaving 7 bases between the germline ends. The CDR3 sequence: CASSLFPVNYGYTF. CDR3 DNA sequence: TGTGCCAGCAGTTTATTCCCAGTTAACTATGGCTACACCTTC.

The rearrangement uses TRBV19 and TRBJ2-6, with a weak D call TRBD1 (5 bases). Germline CDR1 and CDR2: LNHDA and SQIVND (reference sequence). The CDR3 consists of 14 residues. The ends were cut back, 7 bases at V and 2 bases at J, with 9 bases in the middle. The CDR3 region is CASTTRAGANVLTF. In DNA form, the CDR3 reads TGTGCCAGTACTACCAGGGCTGGGGCCAACGTCCTGACTTTC. The whole variable domain, filled in from reference TRBV19 and TRBJ2-6, reads DGGITQSPKYLFRKEGQNVTLSCEQNLNHDAMYWYRQDPGQGLRLIYYSQIVNDFQKGDIAEGYSVSREKKESFPLTVTSAQKNPTAFYLCASTTRAGANVLTFGAGSRLTVL.